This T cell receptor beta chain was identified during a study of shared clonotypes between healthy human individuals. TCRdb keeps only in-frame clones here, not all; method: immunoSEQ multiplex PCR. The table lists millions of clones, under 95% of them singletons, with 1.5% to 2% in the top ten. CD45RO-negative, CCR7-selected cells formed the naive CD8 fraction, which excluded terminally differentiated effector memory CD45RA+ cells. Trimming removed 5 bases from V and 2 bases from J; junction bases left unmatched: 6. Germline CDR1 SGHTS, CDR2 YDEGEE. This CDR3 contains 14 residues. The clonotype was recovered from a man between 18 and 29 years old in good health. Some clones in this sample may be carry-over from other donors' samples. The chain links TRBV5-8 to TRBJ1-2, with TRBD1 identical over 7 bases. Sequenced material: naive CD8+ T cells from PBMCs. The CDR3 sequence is CASRTTGFNYGYTF. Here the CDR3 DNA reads TGTGCCAGCAGAACGACAGGGTTCAACTATGGCTACACCTTC.